One and the same sample provided the 27 T cell receptor beta chains below, sequenced in a study of blood T cell repertoires in COVID-19. Produced via immunoSEQ multiplex PCR; TCRdb's table is partial and in-frame only. The table lists a few hundred thousand clones, roughly 89% of them singletons. Input material: peripheral blood. Receptors were obtained from a woman aged 60 to 75 with COVID-19, enrolled during active disease.

Regarding this clone: This sample includes further DNA sequences coding for the same CDR3. The rearrangement uses TRBV2 and TRBJ1-2; 7 positions agree with TRBD1. V trimming: 6 bases; J trimming: 2 bases; junction bases outside the gene matches: 3. Germline V gene data show CDR1 as SNHLY and CDR2 as FYNNEI. This CDR3 contains 13 residues. CDR3 DNA sequence: TGTGCCAGCAGGCCGGACAGGAACTATGGCTACACCTTC. Translation: CASRPDRNYGYTF.

The chain combines TRBV5-1 with TRBJ2-3; 14 bases map to TRBD2. The CDR3 runs 18 residues. The junction had 11 bases not matched to a gene; V was cut back by 0 bases and J by 8 bases. Germline V gene sequence: CDR1 SGHRS, CDR2 YFSETQ. The CDR3 nucleotides are TGCGCCAGCAGCTTGGTAGGACTAGCGGGGGGCGCTCAAAGTACGCAGTATTTT. Its protein product is CASSLVGLAGGAQSTQYF.

The chain employs TRBV7-2 and TRBJ1-2, with 9 nucleotides matching TRBD1. V was pared by 5 bases and J by 1 base, with 5 bases of the junction left unmatched. Germline CDR1 reads SGHTA; CDR2 reads FQGNSA. The CDR3 is made up of 15 amino acids. The CDR3 protein is CASSTGTGLNYGYTF. The CDR3 DNA reads as TGTGCCAGCAGCACAGGGACAGGGCTTAACTATGGCTACACCTTC.

The chain joins TRBV27 to TRBJ1-1; a weak D match, TRBD1 (6 bases). V was shortened by 5 bases and J by 5 bases, with 12 bases between the two germline ends. Germline CDR1 MNHEY, CDR2 SMNVEV (reference sequence). This CDR3 spans 13 amino acids. The CDR3 region has the DNA TGTGCCAGCAGTCGGACAGCGATAACTGAAGCTTTCTTT. It specifies CASSRTAITEAFF.

The chain links TRBV5-5 to TRBJ1-3; D is unresolved. Germline assignment: CDR1 SGHKS and CDR2 YYEKEE (reference sequence). Between the trimmed V and J ends, which lost 4 bases and 0 bases, there was a span of 11 bases. The CDR3 loop spans 15 amino acids. CDR3 in amino acids: CASSVSFSSGNTIYF. CDR3 bases: TGTGCCAGCAGCGTATCCTTCAGCTCTGGAAACACCATATATTTT. The full variable domain, its missing parts supplied by reference TRBV5-5 and TRBJ1-3, is DAGVTQSPTHLIKTRGQQVTLRCSPISGHKSVSWYQQVLGQGPQFIFQYYEKEERGRGNFPDRFSARQFPNYSSELNVNALLLGDSALYLCASSVSFSSGNTIYFGEGSWLTVV.

The chain has TRBV5-1 and TRBJ1-2; the match to TRBD1 covers 7 bases. Trimming took 8 bases from V and 7 from J; bases not matched to a gene: 2. CDR3 size: 10 residues. The germline V gene has CDR1 SGHRS and CDR2 YFSETQ. CDR3 DNA: TGCGCCAGGACAGGGACTGGCTACACCTTC. Its translation: CARTGTGYTF.

This clone was observed a handful of times. This chain joins TRBV19 and TRBJ2-1; possible D gene TRBD1, 6 bases. The CDR3 totals 15 residues. Germline assignment: CDR1 LNHDA and CDR2 SQIVND (reference sequence). V gave up 3 bases and J gave up 0 bases, with 9 bases separating them. In DNA, the CDR3 is TGTGCCAGTAGTATTGACAGGAGCTCCTACAATGAGCAGTTCTTC. The encoded protein is CASSIDRSSYNEQFF.

V and J are TRBV9 and TRBJ1-4; tentative D call: TRBD1 (6 bases). The germline gives CDR1 SGDLS, CDR2 YYNGEE. The CDR3 length is 13 residues. The V end was cut by 2 bases, the J end by 7 bases, with 9 bases between. The CDR3 DNA follows: TGTGCCAGCAGCGTTACAGGGTCTGAAAAACTGTTTTTT. It codes for CASSVTGSEKLFF.

The chain has TRBV6-6 and TRBJ2-7, with 12 bases fitting TRBD2. This CDR3 has 13 amino acids. The junction had 2 bases not matched to a gene; V was cut back by 6 bases and J by 5 bases. From germline, CDR1 is MNHNY and CDR2 SVGAGI (reference sequence). The CDR3 loop reads CASRGLAGDEQYF. The DNA of the CDR3 is TGTGCCAGCAGGGGACTAGCGGGTGACGAGCAGTACTTC.

The chain combines TRBV4-1 with TRBJ2-6, with 7 bases that match TRBD2. The CDR3 loop spans 21 amino acids. Trimming cost V 4 bases and J 2 bases; bases outside gene matches: 20. Germline-derived CDR1 and CDR2 are MGHRA and YSYEKL. CDR3 bases: TGCGCCAGCAGCCGCCAACTACCTCAATATGGGACTATAGCTGGGGCCAACGTCCTGACTTTC. It translates to CASSRQLPQYGTIAGANVLTF.

V and J are TRBV5-1 and TRBJ2-1; no firm D call. CDR1 and CDR2 from the germline V gene are SGHRS and YFSETQ. The CDR3 has 14 residues. With 0 bases removed from V and 6 bases from J, the gap between germline ends came to 10 bases. The CDR3 sequence is CASSLGSLINEQFF. CDR3 in DNA: TGCGCCAGCAGCTTGGGCAGTCTGATCAATGAGCAGTTCTTC.

The V call is TRBV24-1, the J call TRBJ2-5; D not certain. Trimming took off 1 base at V and 4 bases at J, with 3 bases between the two ends. This CDR3 is 12 amino acids long. Germline CDR1 is KGHDR and CDR2 is SFDVKD. The chain's CDR3 is CATSDFGETQYF. The CDR3 DNA follows: TGTGCCACCAGTGATTTCGGAGAGACCCAGTACTTC.

The chain employs TRBV3-1 (or the pseudogene TRBV3-2) and TRBJ2-5, with TRBD1 matching over 10 bases. The V segment lost 1 base and the J segment 5 bases; nucleotides outside the gene matches: 7. CDR3 size: 16 residues. The germline V gene has CDR1 LGHDT and CDR2 YNNKEL (reference sequence). CDR3 region: CASSQVVTGGKETQYF. The CDR3 nucleotides read TGTGCCAGCAGCCAAGTCGTGACAGGGGGCAAGGAGACCCAGTACTTC.

The V and J genes are TRBV14 and TRBJ2-3; possibly TRBD1 for D (6 bases). Germline V CDR1 and CDR2: SGHDN, FVKESK. The V end was cut by 0 bases, the J end by 4 bases, with 14 bases between. This CDR3 is 16 amino acids long. The CDR3 is CASSQDQGSRADTQYF. In nucleotides, the CDR3 is TGTGCCAGCAGCCAAGACCAGGGGTCCAGGGCAGATACGCAGTATTTT.

The chain combines TRBV18 with TRBJ1-1; the D is unclear. V dropped 6 bases and J dropped 8 bases, with 19 bases sitting between them. CDR1 is KGHSH, CDR2 LQKENI, per germline. CDR3 length equals 14 residues. CDR3 sequence reads: CASSKLGSDLEAFF. The CDR3, as DNA: TGTGCCAGCTCTAAACTCGGGAGTGACTTAGAAGCTTTCTTT.

This chain connects TRBV7-9 to TRBJ1-6; 10 bases match TRBD1. Germline trimming cut 3 bases from V and 5 bases from J; bases unmatched to any gene: 4. Germline-derived CDR1 and CDR2 are SEHNR and FQNEAQ (reference sequence). CDR3 length: 16 residues. The CDR3 coding sequence is TGTGCCAGCAGCTTCTTCGGGACAGGGGATAATTCACCCCTCCACTTT. It specifies CASSFFGTGDNSPLHF. The full variable domain, in which reference TRBV7-9 and TRBJ1-6 provide the parts outside the CDR3, is DTGVSQNPRHKITKRGQNVTFRCDPISEHNRLYWYRQTLGQGPEFLTYFQNEAQLEKSRLLSDRFSAERPKGSFSTLEIQRTEQGDSAMYLCASSFFGTGDNSPLHFGNGTRLTVT.

The rearrangement links TRBV18 to TRBJ2-1; D unresolved. CDR3 length equals 13 residues. Trimming pared 5 bases from V and 3 bases from J, leaving 8 bases between. The V gene's germline CDR1 is KGHSH and CDR2 LQKENI. CDR3 bases: TGTGCCAGCTCAGTATACAACTACAATGAGCAGTTCTTC. Translated: CASSVYNYNEQFF.

The rearrangement joins TRBV24-1 to TRBJ2-5, with 8 bases aligning to TRBD1. The germline CDR1 and CDR2 sequences are KGHDR and SFDVKD. J gave up 4 bases and V 7 bases, and 10 bases lay outside the gene matches. CDR3 length: 15 residues. CDR3 bases: TGTGCCACCAGCCGGACAGGGTTTGGATTAGAGACCCAGTACTTC. This sequence encodes CATSRTGFGLETQYF.

This clone has only a few counts. This rearrangement joins TRBV2 to TRBJ2-7; 7 positions match TRBD1. In germline, CDR1 is SNHLY, CDR2 FYNNEI. CDR3 size: 15 residues. J was trimmed by 4 bases and V by 7 bases; bases with no gene match: 13. The CDR3 here is CASNNGRTGAYEQYF. The CDR3, as DNA: TGTGCCAGCAATAACGGGCGGACAGGCGCTTACGAGCAGTACTTC.

This rearrangement joins TRBV24-1 to TRBJ2-4; 8 nucleotides match TRBD2. CDR1 is KGHDR and CDR2 is SFDVKD in the germline V gene. The trim removed 4 bases at V and 8 bases at J, leaving 15 bases unmatched. This CDR3 region has 17 residues. For the CDR3, the DNA is TGTGCCACCAGTGACCGCGTGGCGGGGGGAAAAGGAGACATTCAGTACTTC. Its translation is CATSDRVAGGKGDIQYF.

The chain employs TRBV5-1 and TRBJ2-7; D is perhaps TRBD1 (6 bases). Trimming cost V 3 bases and J 2 bases, with 15 bases left between them. The CDR3 is 15 amino acids. Germline CDR1 and CDR2: SGHRS and YFSETQ. The CDR3 loop reads CASSSSTTGTYEQYF. The CDR3 DNA sequence: TGCGCCAGCAGCTCGTCCACGACAGGAACCTACGAGCAGTACTTC.

The chain has TRBV19 and TRBJ1-2; 7 bases map to TRBD1. The germline V gene encodes CDR1 LNHDA and CDR2 SQIVND (reference sequence). This CDR3 spans 15 amino acids. The J segment lost 5 bases and the V segment lost 1 base, leaving 7 bases of the junction unmatched. This CDR3 is CASSIVRGSGYGYTF. The DNA for the CDR3 is TGTGCCAGTAGTATAGTCAGGGGGTCGGGGTATGGCTACACCTTC.

The chain is built from TRBV29-1 and TRBJ1-6; D may be TRBD1 (5 bases). Germline V CDR1 and CDR2: SQVTM, ANQGSEA. This CDR3 is built from 12 residues. The CDR3 region has the DNA TGCAGGGGGGGGACCTATAATTCACCCCTCCACTTT. It encodes CRGGTYNSPLHF.

This rearrangement joins TRBV4-2 to TRBJ1-1; D is possibly TRBD1 (5 bases). The V end was cut by 3 bases, the J end by 0 bases, with 17 bases between. The germline V gene encodes CDR1 LGHNA and CDR2 YNFKEQ. The CDR3 is made up of 17 amino acids. The chain's CDR3 is CASSQGALRGVNTEAFF. CDR3 nucleotide sequence: TGTGCCAGCAGCCAGGGTGCTTTGCGGGGGGTGAACACTGAAGCTTTCTTT.

This chain joins TRBV5-1 and TRBJ2-7; the D gene is possibly TRBD1 (5 bases). The CDR3 consists of 14 residues. Germline-derived CDR1 and CDR2 are SGHRS and YFSETQ. Trimming stripped 0 bases from V and 2 bases from J, with 9 bases between. CDR3 amino acids: CASSLGQHPYEQYF. Written as DNA, the CDR3 is TGCGCCAGCAGCTTGGGACAGCACCCCTACGAGCAGTACTTC. Full variable domain (missing parts from reference TRBV5-1 and TRBJ2-7): KAGVTQTPRYLIKTRGQQVTLSCSPISGHRSVSWYQQTPGQGLQFLFEYFSETQRNKGNFPGRFSGRQFSNSRSEMNVSTLELGDSALYLCASSLGQHPYEQYFGPGTRLTVT.

The rearrangement uses TRBV7-2 and TRBJ1-1; 9 nucleotides align to TRBD1. V was pared by 1 base and J by 10 bases, with 10 bases of the junction left unmatched. CDR3 length: 15 residues. CDR1 and CDR2 from the germline V gene are SGHTA and FQGNSA. In DNA form, the CDR3 reads TGTGCCAGCAGCTTAGGTGTCCGGGACAGGGACCGAGCTTTCTTT. Protein: CASSLGVRDRDRAFF.

The chain combines TRBV29-1 with TRBJ1-5; 7 nucleotides match TRBD1. V was clipped by 4 bases and J by 0 bases; unmatched bases: 9. Germline V CDR1 and CDR2: SQVTM, ANQGSEA. The CDR3 has 16 residues. The CDR3 DNA sequence: TGCAGCGTTGCGGGGTTCGACAGGGATAGCAATCAGCCCCAGCATTTT. It encodes CSVAGFDRDSNQPQHF.